This TCR beta chain is from a study of a mutant IDH1 vaccine in newly diagnosed glioma. About the research overall: Former treatment meant radiotherapy, temozolomide, or both; the majority had gotten both.

This clone has more than one count but fewer than ten. Antigen specificity is unknown. Documented time point: baseline, week 1 (first vaccination visit). Treatment denoted: pre-vaccination baseline after standard-of-care therapy. Assay used: immunoSEQ multiplex PCR; TCRdb lists only in-frame clones, some missing. The data hold 85,000 to 100,000 clones, with roughly 75% observed a single time. Findings and limits, study-wide: Pseudoprogression appeared independent of alterations in top peripheral clonotypes. Immune responses arising from the vaccine appeared in roughly 95% of patients.

The source is a man in his forties with glioma. The sample in question was PBMCs, obtained from a glioma patient treated with radiotherapy, temozolomide or both.

The CDR3 sequence: CATRDGTGSYEQYF. The CDR3 DNA reads as TGTGCCACCAGAGACGGGACAGGGTCCTACGAGCAGTACTTC. This rearrangement joins TRBV18 to TRBJ2-7; 9 bases map to TRBD1. Germline CDR1 and CDR2: KGHSH and LQKENI. The CDR3 runs to 14 residues. J was trimmed by 1 base and V by 10 bases; bases with no gene match: 8.